Shown below are 25 T cell receptor beta chains from a single sample sequenced in a study of human T cells and chemical hapten exposure. TCRdb independently ran MiXCR on the RACE reads; one entry per CDR3 protein. The sample lists 130,000 or so distinct CDR3 sequences; roughly 9.5% were seen once. Described time point: healthy volunteer bleed at 2 weeks. The template was total RNA from unfractionated whole blood. Sample: whole blood. Source of these receptors: a male donor in good health. Some clones in this sample may be carry-over from other donors' samples.

The V and J genes are TRBV20-1 and TRBJ1-4; D gene unclear. There are 14 residues in the CDR3. The germline V and J ends were trimmed by 6 bases and 7 bases, with 18 bases remaining between them. Per germline, CDR1 DFQATT and CDR2 SNEGSKA (reference sequence). The CDR3 sequence is CSALDPGSTEKLFF. CDR3 nucleotides: TGCAGTGCCCTAGACCCGGGATCTACTGAAAAACTGTTTTTT.

In this sample, this clonotype turned up a few times. The chain recombines TRBV4-3 with TRBJ2-7; D possibly corresponds to TRBD1 (6 bases). The CDR3 is made up of 13 amino acids. V lost 1 base to trimming and J lost 4 bases, with 8 bases between them. The germline V gene encodes CDR1 LGHNA and CDR2 YSLEER. The CDR3 loop is CASSQVQGYEQYF. The CDR3 DNA is TGCGCCAGCAGCCAAGTACAGGGATACGAGCAGTACTTC.

The J gene is TRBJ2-7, the V gene TRBV6-1; 11 bases align to TRBD1. Germline-derived CDR1 and CDR2 are MNHNS and SASEGT. The CDR3 is made up of 14 amino acids. J gave up 3 bases and V 6 bases, and 4 bases lay outside the gene matches. CDR3 in DNA: TGTGCCAGCAGGGACAGGGGGCCGGGCTACGAGCAGTACTTC. Protein product: CASRDRGPGYEQYF.

This clonotype was seen repeatedly, ten times or more. The chain uses TRBV7-8 and TRBJ2-1; tentative D call: TRBD1 (6 bases). Germline V gene lookup returns CDR1 SGHVS and CDR2 FQNEAQ. This CDR3 is 16 amino acids long. The V end was cut by 4 bases, the J end by 4 bases, with 17 bases between. The CDR3 region is CASSSQGSQGYNEQFF. Written as DNA, the CDR3 is TGTGCCAGCAGCTCTCAAGGGTCCCAGGGGTACAATGAGCAGTTCTTC. The whole variable domain, remainder taken from reference TRBV7-8 and TRBJ2-1, is GAGVSQSPRYKVAKRGQDVALRCDPISGHVSLFWYQQALGQGPEFLTYFQNEAQLDKSGLPSDRFFAERPEGSVSTLKIQRTQQEDSAVYLCASSSQGSQGYNEQFFGPGTRLTVL.

The chain has TRBV23-1 and TRBJ1-5; D is ambiguous. TRBV23-1 is an open reading frame, and its role is uncertain. This CDR3 comprises 12 residues. Trimming shortened V by 0 bases and J by 9 bases, and 6 bases separated the two germline ends. The CDR3 DNA reads TGCGCCAGCAGTCAATCTTTTTGGCCCCAGCATTTT. Amino acid sequence: CASSQSFWPQHF.

In this sample, this clonotype turned up a few times. This sequence joins TRBV5-1 and TRBJ2-1; the match to TRBD1 covers 7 bases. The CDR3 covers 15 residues. Germline V gene sequence: CDR1 SGHRS, CDR2 YFSETQ. The J segment lost 2 bases and the V segment lost 4 bases, leaving 6 bases of the junction unmatched. CDR3 loop: CASSQGDGTYNEQFF. CDR3 DNA: TGCGCCAGCAGCCAGGGGGACGGGACCTACAATGAGCAGTTCTTC. Drawing the rest from reference TRBV5-1 and TRBJ2-1, the complete variable domain is KAGVTQTPRYLIKTRGQQVTLSCSPISGHRSVSWYQQTPGQGLQFLFEYFSETQRNKGNFPGRFSGRQFSNSRSEMNVSTLELGDSALYLCASSQGDGTYNEQFFGPGTRLTVL.

Points on this clonotype: This could be a read error, since a much larger clone is one nucleotide away. The V call is TRBV25-1, the J call TRBJ1-5; TRBD1 matches 9 bases. Germline V lookup: CDR1 MGHDK, CDR2 SYGVNS. CDR3 length equals 14 residues. The CDR3 bases are TGTTCCAGCGGGGGACAGGGTAGCAATCAGCCCCAGCATTTT. Its protein is CSSGGQGSNQPQHF.

The chain recombines TRBV4-3 with TRBJ1-6; D gene unclear. Looked up from germline, CDR1 is LGHNA and CDR2 is YSLEER. The CDR3 has 14 amino acids. V shed 0 bases and J shed 7 bases, with 7 bases lying between them. CDR3 nucleotide sequence: TGCGCCAGCAGCCAAGAAATAGTCAATTCACCCCTCCACTTT. Amino acid sequence: CASSQEIVNSPLHF.

Concerning this clonotype itself: A much larger clonotype is one base distant, so this may be a read error. This chain uses TRBV12-3 or TRBV12-4 with TRBJ2-5; D not certain. This CDR3 region has 13 residues. With 6 bases removed from V and 5 bases from J, the gap between germline ends came to 13 bases. The CDR3 protein is CASSHGIRETQYF. CDR3 DNA sequence: TGTGCCAGCAGCCACGGAATCCGTGAGACCCAGTACTTC.

This clonotype appeared many times. The gene calls are TRBV29-1 and TRBJ2-2; D is undetermined. Germline V gives CDR1 SQVTM, CDR2 ANQGSEA. Trimming stripped 6 bases from V and 1 base from J, with 6 bases between. This CDR3 has 12 amino acids. The CDR3 sequence: CSVPRNTGELFF. The CDR3 region has the DNA TGCAGCGTGCCCCGGAACACCGGGGAGCTGTTTTTT.

The V gene is TRBV6-6, the J gene TRBJ2-7; TRBD1 aligns across 7 bases. Per the germline V gene, CDR1 is MNHNY and CDR2 is SVGAGI (reference sequence). This CDR3 comprises 14 residues. V was clipped by 6 bases and J by 2 bases; unmatched bases: 7. This chain's CDR3 is CASSNGQDPYEQYF. For the CDR3, the DNA is TGTGCCAGCAGCAACGGACAGGACCCCTACGAGCAGTACTTC.

This clonotype was detected a few times. The CDR3 protein is CASSLSTGLNTEAFF. The CDR3, as DNA: TGTGCCAGCAGTTTATCGACAGGCCTGAACACTGAAGCTTTCTTT. This chain links TRBV27 with TRBJ1-1, with D possibly TRBD1 on 6 matching bases. CDR1 and CDR2 (germline): MNHEY, SMNVEV (reference sequence). CDR3 length equals 15 residues. The germline V and J ends were trimmed by 0 bases and 0 bases, with 8 bases remaining between them.

J is TRBJ2-7 and V is TRBV15; 10 nucleotides line up with TRBD1. The CDR3 sequence is 14 residues long. In germline, CDR1 is LNHNV, CDR2 YYDKDF (reference sequence). Trimming cost V 6 bases and J 5 bases; bases outside gene matches: 7. CDR3 in DNA: TGTGCCACCAGGAAGGGGACAGGGGATGACGAGCAGTACTTC. It translates to CATRKGTGDDEQYF.

The chain employs TRBV7-9 and TRBJ2-1, with a possible D match to TRBD1 (6 bases). The CDR3 has 12 residues. Germline V gene data show CDR1 as SEHNR and CDR2 as FQNEAQ (reference sequence). V lost 5 bases to trimming and J lost 6 bases, with 8 bases between them. This chain's CDR3 is CASSRQANEQFF. In DNA, the CDR3 is TGTGCCAGCAGCCGACAGGCCAATGAGCAGTTCTTC.

The genes are TRBV10-1 and TRBJ2-1; TRBD1 matches at 8 bases. The CDR3 covers 17 residues. The V gene's germline CDR1 is WNHNN and CDR2 SYGVQD (reference sequence). V lost 4 bases to trimming and J lost 5 bases; unmatched junction nucleotides: 13. CDR3 DNA: TGCGCCAGCAGTGGCCCCGACAGGGGAAATTTGGACAATGAGCAGTTCTTC. It translates to CASSGPDRGNLDNEQFF.

This clonotype showed up many times. V is TRBV12-3 or TRBV12-4 and J is TRBJ1-6; D not resolved. CDR3 length: 18 amino acids. The V gene lost 2 bases and the J gene lost 0 bases, with 14 bases spanning the gap. CDR3 sequence: CASSLFSGRSSYNSPLHF. CDR3 DNA: TGTGCCAGCAGTTTATTTTCGGGCAGGAGCTCCTATAATTCACCCCTCCACTTT.

This clonotype was recorded a few times. The V gene is TRBV6-5, the J gene TRBJ2-3; 7 positions match TRBD2. Germline CDR1 and CDR2: MNHEY and SVGAGI. The V gene end was trimmed by 6 bases and the J gene end by 4 bases; junction bases not matched to a gene: 10. This CDR3 has 15 amino acids. In DNA, the CDR3 is TGTGCCAGCAGCCCTCTGACTAGCATCGCAGATACGCAGTATTTT. This sequence encodes CASSPLTSIADTQYF.

The chain recombines TRBV20-1 with TRBJ2-7; D gene uncertain. V was cut by 0 bases and J by 1 base, with 13 bases left in between. The CDR3 contains 15 residues. The germline V gene has CDR1 DFQATT and CDR2 SNEGSKA (reference sequence). DNA for the CDR3: TGCAGTGCTAGAGATATGAGAACGGTTTCCTACGAGCAGTACTTC. Amino acid sequence: CSARDMRTVSYEQYF.

This clonotype was seen repeatedly, ten times or more. This chain links TRBV5-8 with TRBJ2-5; a weak D match, TRBD1 (6 bases). Between the trimmed V and J ends, which lost 4 bases and 1 base, there was a span of 11 bases. Germline loops: CDR1 SGHTS, CDR2 YDEGEE. The CDR3 extends over 14 amino acids. The CDR3 region has the DNA TGTGCCAGCAGCCGAGGACAGCCCCAAGAGACCCAGTACTTC. It specifies CASSRGQPQETQYF.

This clonotype was seen a handful of times. This chain connects TRBV5-6 to TRBJ2-5; D perhaps matches TRBD2 (6 bases). Trimming pared 5 bases from V and 2 bases from J, leaving 10 bases between. Germline CDR1 and CDR2: SGHDT and YYEEEE. CDR3 size: 13 residues. DNA for the CDR3: TGTGCCAGCAGTGAGGCGGGACAAGAGACCCAGTACTTC. As protein: CASSEAGQETQYF.

This clonotype was seen a few times. The genes are TRBV5-1 and TRBJ2-5; 7 bases are shared with TRBD1. This CDR3 is built from 15 residues. V lost 1 base, J lost 0 bases, and 3 bases stayed unmatched. The germline V gene encodes CDR1 SGHRS and CDR2 YFSETQ. CDR3 region: CASSLMGQYQETQYF. The CDR3 bases are TGCGCCAGCAGCTTGATGGGACAGTACCAAGAGACCCAGTACTTC.

This clonotype was found many times. The CDR3 loop is CSAPGLAGEGFNEQFF. CDR3 nucleotide sequence: TGCAGTGCCCCCGGACTAGCGGGAGAGGGGTTCAATGAGCAGTTCTTC. The chain is built from TRBV20-1 and TRBJ2-1; 13 bases agree with TRBD2. Trimming cost V 6 bases and J 6 bases; bases outside gene matches: 11. CDR1 and CDR2 from the germline V gene are DFQATT and SNEGSKA (reference sequence). The CDR3 has 16 residues.

This clonotype was counted many times. This chain connects TRBV6-5 to TRBJ1-2; TRBD1 agrees at 8 bases. V was clipped by 6 bases and J by 7 bases; unmatched bases: 19. Germline CDR1 MNHEY, CDR2 SVGAGI. This CDR3 comprises 17 residues. In nucleotides, the CDR3 is TGTGCCAGCAGGGATACAGGGGGTAGGACCAGACTGAGTGGCTACACCTTC. This sequence encodes CASRDTGGRTRLSGYTF.

This clonotype was seen many times. The V and J genes are TRBV6-6 and TRBJ2-7; 8 bases line up with TRBD2. This CDR3 is built from 14 residues. The V gene end was trimmed by 2 bases and the J gene end by 2 bases; junction bases not matched to a gene: 2. The V gene's germline CDR1 is MNHNY and CDR2 SVGAGI (reference sequence). The CDR3 DNA is TGTGCCAGCAGTTACGGCGGGAGGCCCTACGAGCAGTACTTC. This encodes CASSYGGRPYEQYF.

This rearrangement joins TRBV5-1 to TRBJ2-3; D possibly corresponds to TRBD2 (5 bases). CDR3 length: 15 amino acids. The V end was cut by 3 bases, the J end by 2 bases, with 13 bases between. Germline V gene sequence: CDR1 SGHRS, CDR2 YFSETQ. The CDR3: CASSWTVILTDTQYF. The CDR3 bases are TGCGCCAGCAGCTGGACTGTAATTCTCACAGATACGCAGTATTTT.